The source of this T cell receptor beta chain is a study of T cells in localized non-small cell lung cancer. Study-wide findings and caveats: Higher T cell density in the blood was associated with longer overall survival, whereas higher adjacent-lung clonality associated with shorter survival.

Method: immunoSEQ multiplex PCR; TCRdb's copy keeps in-frame clones and lacks some. The sample yields about 35,000 clones, about 91% seen once. Regarding this clone: What it binds is not known.

With 0 bases removed from V and 1 base from J, the gap between germline ends came to 7 bases. The germline gives CDR1 SGHRS, CDR2 YFSETQ. This CDR3 contains 14 residues. The sequenced sample was peripheral blood mononuclear cells, obtained before any cancer treatment. This chain links TRBV5-1 with TRBJ1-1; the D is unclear. The TCR sequence derives from a female donor over 55 with stage II lung adenocarcinoma. The DNA for the CDR3 is TGCGCCAGCAGCTTGGCGCCAGCGAACACTGAAGCTTTCTTT. This sequence encodes CASSLAPANTEAFF.